Shown below are 9 T cell receptor beta chains from a single sample sequenced in a study of shared clonotypes between healthy human individuals. The repertoire was sequenced with immunoSEQ multiplex PCR; TCRdb's copy has only in-frame clones and lacks some. The data contain over a million clones, about 96% of them singletons. The sequenced sample consisted of naive CD4+ T cells sorted from blood. Subset: CD45RA+ positively selected. The receptors here all came from a man aged 25-45 years in good health.

The V and J genes are TRBV4-1 and TRBJ2-6; D uncertain. Germline V gene sequence: CDR1 MGHRA, CDR2 YSYEKL. This CDR3 comprises 16 residues. V was pared by 6 bases and J by 2 bases, with 14 bases between. The CDR3 region has the DNA TGCGCCAGCAGGAACCCTCTTAGGGCTGGGGCCAACGTCCTGACTTTC. It translates to CASRNPLRAGANVLTF.

The CDR3 region has the DNA TGTGCCAGCAGCAACCCGAGCCCACAAGTGTTCTTC. Its protein is CASSNPSPQVFF. The V gene is TRBV11-2, the J gene TRBJ2-1; D is unresolved. Germline CDR1 SGHAT, CDR2 FQNNGV. V was cut by 5 bases and J by 15 bases, with 17 bases left in between. The CDR3 has 12 residues.

V usage is TRBV6-1 and J usage is TRBJ2-3, with 8 positions matching TRBD2. This CDR3 is built from 13 residues. The V gene's germline CDR1 is MNHNS and CDR2 SASEGT. Trimming took 0 bases from V and 11 from J; bases not matched to a gene: 4. The CDR3 reads CASSEATSGRQYF. The CDR3 DNA sequence: TGTGCCAGCAGTGAAGCTACTAGCGGTAGGCAGTATTTT.

This chain links TRBV5-4 with TRBJ2-1; 11 positions match TRBD2. The CDR3 runs to 16 residues. The germline V gene has CDR1 SGHNT and CDR2 YYREEE (reference sequence). After removal of 1 base from V and 4 bases from J, the junction contained 4 bases not matched to a gene. The CDR3 DNA follows: TGTGCCAGCAGCTTGTCCGGGACTAGCGGTTACAATGAGCAGTTCTTC. Translated, it gives CASSLSGTSGYNEQFF. The full variable domain, in which reference TRBV5-4 and TRBJ2-1 provide the parts outside the CDR3, is ETGVTQSPTHLIKTRGQQVTLRCSSQSGHNTVSWYQQALGQGPQFIFQYYREEENGRGNFPPRFSGLQFPNYSSELNVNALELDDSALYLCASSLSGTSGYNEQFFGPGTRLTVL.

J is TRBJ2-2 and V is TRBV4-3; perhaps TRBD1 as D (5 bases). Germline CDR1 and CDR2: LGHNA and YSLEER. The CDR3 runs 18 residues. Trimming took off 0 bases at V and 4 bases at J, with 18 bases between the two ends. CDR3 bases: TGCGCCAGCAGCCAAGAGCCGTTAGGGGAAGTGGGCACCGGGGAGCTGTTTTTT. As protein: CASSQEPLGEVGTGELFF.

The genes are TRBV28 and TRBJ1-2; 9 positions agree with TRBD1. The germline V gene encodes CDR1 MDHEN and CDR2 SYDVKM. Trimming cost V 4 bases and J 4 bases; bases outside gene matches: 13. This CDR3 contains 17 residues. In DNA, the CDR3 is TGTGCCAGCAGTTCGCATCCCGGGACAGGGTTAAGCTATGGCTACACCTTC. Translating it yields CASSSHPGTGLSYGYTF.

This chain connects TRBV19 to TRBJ1-2; the D gene is possibly TRBD1 (6 bases). The CDR3 totals 15 residues. From germline, CDR1 is LNHDA and CDR2 SQIVND (reference sequence). Trimming took off 4 bases at V and 4 bases at J, with 16 bases between the two ends. CDR3 DNA: TGTGCCAGTAGTACTCCCCCTATACAGGGCTATGGCTACACCTTC. Translating gives CASSTPPIQGYGYTF.

This clone was counted once. The chain is built from TRBV5-1 and TRBJ2-5; 8 bases line up with TRBD1. The germline V gene encodes CDR1 SGHRS and CDR2 YFSETQ. This CDR3 contains 15 residues. Trimming took 7 bases from V and 4 from J; bases not matched to a gene: 12. This CDR3 is CASVPQGAYGETQYF. As DNA, the CDR3 is TGCGCCAGCGTGCCCCAGGGGGCTTATGGAGAGACCCAGTACTTC. The full variable domain, with the rest looked up from reference TRBV5-1 and TRBJ2-5, is KAGVTQTPRYLIKTRGQQVTLSCSPISGHRSVSWYQQTPGQGLQFLFEYFSETQRNKGNFPGRFSGRQFSNSRSEMNVSTLELGDSALYLCASVPQGAYGETQYFGPGTRLLVL.

V usage is TRBV4-3 and J usage is TRBJ2-1; maybe TRBD2 (5 bases). Germline V gene data show CDR1 as LGHNA and CDR2 as YSLEER. Trimming stripped 0 bases from V and 2 bases from J, with 17 bases between. This CDR3 has 18 amino acids. The CDR3 sequence is CASSQDDSRASPYNEQFF. The CDR3 nucleotides read TGCGCCAGCAGCCAAGATGATTCGAGGGCGAGTCCCTACAATGAGCAGTTCTTC.